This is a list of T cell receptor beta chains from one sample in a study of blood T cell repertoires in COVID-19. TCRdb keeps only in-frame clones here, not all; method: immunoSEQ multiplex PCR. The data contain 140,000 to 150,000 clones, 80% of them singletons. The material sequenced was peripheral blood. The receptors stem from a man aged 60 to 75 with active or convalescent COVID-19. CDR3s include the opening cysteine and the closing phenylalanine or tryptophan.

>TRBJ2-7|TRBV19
CASSPAGHEQYF
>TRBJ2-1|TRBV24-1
CATSDFGEGARGEQFF
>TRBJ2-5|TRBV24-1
CATSAPPGGGETQYF
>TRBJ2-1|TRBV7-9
CASSSVPGFRFF
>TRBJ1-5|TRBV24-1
CATSANHQPQHF
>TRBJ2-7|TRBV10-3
CAIMTRTGESFEQYF
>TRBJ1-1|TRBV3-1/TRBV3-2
CASSRYDRGTEAFF
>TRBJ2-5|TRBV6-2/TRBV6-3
CASSYESDRGTQYF
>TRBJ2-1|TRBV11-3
CASSLTRGGYNEQFF
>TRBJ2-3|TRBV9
CASSVEGGAFWDTQYF
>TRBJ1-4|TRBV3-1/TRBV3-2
CASSQALNEKLFF
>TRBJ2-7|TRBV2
CASSPILTGVGWDEQYF
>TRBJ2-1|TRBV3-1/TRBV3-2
CASSQRGGSEQFF
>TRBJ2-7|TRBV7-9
CASSYDRGHYEQYF
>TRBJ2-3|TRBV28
CASSILAGVTQYF
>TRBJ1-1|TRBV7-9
CATKKGADTEAFF
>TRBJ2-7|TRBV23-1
CVEESYEQYF